The rows below give T cell receptor beta chains drawn from one sample of a study of OX40 agonist ivuxolimab in advanced cancers. This table comes from immunoSEQ multiplex PCR, and its TCRdb copy is limited to in-frame clones, with some not included. The repertoire consists of about 35,000 clones, with 65% to 80% occurring once and the leading ten covering roughly a fifth. The sequencing used CD4+ or CD8+ T cells sorted from blood, collected in a trial of the OX40 agonist ivuxolimab. All receptors derive from an adult with an advanced solid tumor such as melanoma, head and neck, liver or kidney cancer. Both conserved end residues are part of each CDR3. A D gene is named only where the DNA matches it firmly. Clone size, where shown, is once, few, many, or a class for clones that have expanded.

J gene | V gene | D gene | clone size | CDR3 protein | CDR3 DNA
TRBJ1-2 | TRBV7-8 | - | - | CASSFTSDYGYTF | TGTGCCAGCAGCTTTACAAGTGACTATGGCTACACCTTC
TRBJ1-1 | TRBV6-1 | TRBD1 | - | CASNAGQANTEAFF | TGTGCCAGCAACGCGGGACAGGCGAACACTGAAGCTTTCTTT
TRBJ2-3 | TRBV5-1 | TRBD2 | - | CASSGRLAGGTDTQYF | TGCGCCAGCAGCGGCCGACTAGCGGGGGGCACAGATACGCAGTATTTT
TRBJ1-1 | TRBV18 | TRBD1 | - | CASSPQQGLLNTEAFF | TGTGCCAGCTCACCTCAACAGGGGCTGCTGAACACTGAAGCTTTCTTT
TRBJ1-1 | TRBV29-1 | - | - | CSVALMGVLNTEAFF | TGCAGCGTTGCGCTTATGGGGGTCTTGAACACTGAAGCTTTCTTT
TRBJ1-1 | TRBV9 | TRBD1 | - | CASSDDSGGWTEAFF | TGTGCCAGCAGCGACGATTCAGGGGGATGGACTGAAGCTTTCTTT
TRBJ1-3 | TRBV12-5 | - | few | CASGLGISGNTIYF | TGTGCTAGTGGTTTGGGGATTTCCGGAAACACCATATATTTT
TRBJ2-6 | TRBV5-6 | - | - | CASSWENWGGANVLTF | TGTGCCAGCAGCTGGGAAAATTGGGGAGGGGCCAACGTCCTGACTTTC
TRBJ1-3 | TRBV5-4 | - | - | CASSLNAGFSGNTIYF | TGTGCCAGCAGCTTAAATGCAGGGTTTTCAGGAAACACCATATATTTT
TRBJ1-4 | TRBV27 | TRBD1 | - | CASRPDRGRLWANEKLFF | TGTGCCAGCAGACCCGACAGGGGACGGCTGTGGGCTAATGAAAAACTGTTTTTT
TRBJ2-6 | TRBV30 | - | - | CAWSVLGSSGANVLTF | TGTGCCTGGAGTGTACTTGGCAGCTCTGGGGCCAACGTCCTGACTTTC
TRBJ1-1 | TRBV18 | TRBD1 | - | CASSRQGADYTEAFF | TGTGCCAGCTCACGACAGGGGGCGGATTACACTGAAGCTTTCTTT
TRBJ2-3 | TRBV19 | - | - | CASSIGRDTQYF | TGTGCCAGTAGTATAGGTAGGGATACGCAGTATTTT
TRBJ2-1 | TRBV14 | - | - | CASSQASGENEQFF | TGTGCCAGCAGCCAAGCATCAGGGGAGAATGAGCAGTTCTTC
TRBJ1-1 | TRBV5-1 | - | - | CASSLGTINTEAFF | TGCGCCAGCAGCTTAGGGACAATTAACACTGAAGCTTTCTTT
TRBJ2-1 | TRBV4-2 | TRBD2 | - | CASSHSSGGGNEQFF | TGTGCCAGCAGCCACTCAAGCGGGGGCGGTAATGAGCAGTTCTTC
TRBJ2-2 | TRBV10-3 | - | - | CAIKPGHLLTTGELFF | TGTGCCATCAAACCGGGACACCTTTTAACCACCGGGGAGCTGTTTTTT
TRBJ2-5 | TRBV7-9 | - | - | CASSLDVMATRGETQYF | TGTGCCAGCAGCTTAGATGTTATGGCTACACGGGGGGAGACCCAGTACTTC
TRBJ1-1 | TRBV11-2 | - | - | CASSLFQGQNTEAFF | TGTGCCAGCAGCTTGTTCCAGGGCCAGAACACTGAAGCTTTCTTT
TRBJ2-2 | TRBV6-1 | - | - | CASSEVGELFF | TGTGCCAGCAGTGAAGTCGGGGAGCTGTTTTTT
TRBJ2-6 | TRBV19 | - | - | CASNQEAGANVLTF | TGTGCCAGTAATCAGGAGGCTGGGGCCAACGTCCTGACTTTC
TRBJ1-2 | TRBV27 | TRBD1 | - | CASSPNRGLRGYTF | TGTGCCAGCAGTCCGAACAGGGGGTTAAGAGGCTACACCTTC
TRBJ2-3 | TRBV7-2 | - | - | CASSPSTGRRNF | TGTGCCAGCAGCCCCTCGACAGGCCGCCGGAATTTT
TRBJ1-1 | TRBV19 | - | - | CAWSVPGVHTEAFF | TGTGCCTGGAGTGTTCCAGGGGTCCACACTGAAGCTTTCTTT
TRBJ2-2 | TRBV30 | TRBD1 | - | CAWSVDRGQGELFF | TGTGCCTGGAGTGTCGACAGGGGGCAAGGGGAGCTGTTTTTT
TRBJ1-1 | TRBV6-1 | - | - | CASSASRGNTEAFF | TGTGCCAGCAGTGCATCGAGGGGGAACACTGAAGCTTTCTTT
TRBJ1-2 | TRBV27 | - | - | CASSLAGSYGYTF | TGTGCCAGCAGTTTGGCAGGGAGCTATGGCTACACCTTC
TRBJ1-6 | TRBV7-8 | - | many | CASSLATGLKGDSPLHF | TGTGCCAGCAGCTTAGCCACAGGGTTAAAGGGGGATTCACCCCTCCACTTT
TRBJ2-1 | TRBV5-1 | - | - | CASSLNAGEIEQFF | TGCGCCAGCAGCTTGAACGCCGGAGAAATAGAGCAGTTCTTC
TRBJ2-5 | TRBV25-1 | TRBD1 | - | CASRGTGFDRETQYF | TGTGCCAGCAGGGGGACAGGGTTTGATAGGGAGACCCAGTACTTC
TRBJ1-2 | TRBV5-1 | TRBD1 | - | CASSLGQGASGYTF | TGCGCCAGCAGCTTGGGACAGGGGGCGAGTGGCTACACCTTC
TRBJ2-3 | TRBV7-5 | - | - | CARRPTSGGAPTDTQYF | TGTGCCAGAAGGCCGACTAGCGGGGGGGCTCCAACAGATACGCAGTATTTT
TRBJ1-6 | TRBV28 | TRBD1 | - | CASGPGQGRSSPLHF | TGTGCCAGCGGCCCCGGACAGGGGAGGAGTTCACCCCTCCACTTT
TRBJ2-2 | TRBV6-6 | TRBD2 | - | CAHSGVENTGELFF | TGTGCCCATAGCGGGGTCGAGAACACCGGGGAGCTGTTTTTT
TRBJ2-5 | TRBV7-9 | TRBD2 | - | CASSPNRGLGVGETQYF | TGTGCCAGCAGCCCAAACCGCGGACTAGGGGTGGGAGAGACCCAGTACTTC
TRBJ2-7 | TRBV29-1 | TRBD1 | few | CSVGRQGGTYEQYF | TGCAGCGTAGGCAGACAGGGTGGAACCTACGAGCAGTACTTC
TRBJ2-1 | TRBV4-1 | - | - | CASSQGIGSYNEQFF | TGCGCCAGCAGCCAAGGCATAGGGAGCTACAATGAGCAGTTCTTC
TRBJ1-2 | TRBV11-2 | - | - | CASSLGVNYGYTF | TGTGCCAGCAGCTTAGGAGTTAACTATGGCTACACCTTC
TRBJ2-2 | TRBV28 | TRBD1 | - | CASTRTGVINTGELFF | TGTGCCAGCACCCGAACAGGGGTTATCAACACCGGGGAGCTGTTTTTT
TRBJ2-2 | TRBV5-1 | - | few | CASSFDPGPRATGELFF | TGCGCCAGCAGCTTCGATCCGGGACCCCGGGCCACCGGGGAGCTGTTTTTT
TRBJ1-3 | TRBV7-9 | - | - | CASSGRDTYSGNTIYF | TGTGCCAGCAGCGGCCGGGACACCTACTCTGGAAACACCATATATTTT
TRBJ1-5 | TRBV6-5 | TRBD1 | - | CASSNNRGGNQPQHF | TGTGCCAGCAGTAACAACAGGGGCGGCAATCAGCCCCAGCATTTT
TRBJ2-5 | TRBV25-1 | TRBD2 | - | CASKQAGGTETQYF | TGTGCCAGCAAGCAAGCGGGGGGTACAGAGACCCAGTACTTC
TRBJ1-2 | TRBV2 | TRBD1 | - | CASSRGLDYGYTF | TGTGCCAGCAGTAGGGGGCTGGACTATGGCTACACCTTC
TRBJ2-1 | TRBV29-1 | TRBD1 | - | CRYPRDRGRNGQFF | TGCAGGTACCCCAGGGACAGGGGGAGAAATGGGCAGTTCTTC
TRBJ2-1 | TRBV6-6 | - | - | CASSSPYNEQFF | TGTGCCAGCAGCTCGCCTTACAATGAGCAGTTCTTC
TRBJ1-1 | TRBV4-1 | - | - | CASRRGERTEAFF | TGCGCCAGCAGAAGGGGGGAGAGGACTGAAGCTTTCTTT
TRBJ2-7 | TRBV18 | - | - | CASSPTVSYEQYF | TGTGCCAGCTCACCGACAGTCTCCTACGAGCAGTACTTC
TRBJ1-5 | TRBV10-3 | - | few | CATGRDNQPQHF | TGTGCCACCGGGAGGGATAATCAGCCCCAGCATTTT
TRBJ1-4 | TRBV6-1 | - | few | CASRAGSEKLFF | TGTGCCAGCAGGGCCGGGTCTGAAAAACTGTTTTTT
TRBJ2-3 | TRBV2 | - | few | CASSVDTSTDTQYF | TGTGCCAGCAGTGTAGACACGAGCACAGATACGCAGTATTTT
TRBJ1-1 | TRBV29-1 | - | - | CSVVGGGRATEAFF | TGCAGCGTTGTAGGTGGGGGCCGAGCCACTGAAGCTTTCTTT
TRBJ2-4 | TRBV19 | - | - | CASSAGQLLAKNIQYF | TGTGCCAGTAGTGCGGGACAACTGCTAGCCAAAAACATTCAGTACTTC
TRBJ2-5 | TRBV29-1 | - | - | CSVLSSENQYF | TGCAGCGTTCTCAGTTCAGAGAACCAGTACTTC
TRBJ1-5 | TRBV4-1 | - | - | CASSSTPNQPQHF | TGCGCCAGCAGCTCGACACCGAATCAGCCCCAGCATTTT
TRBJ1-1 | TRBV2 | - | - | CASSALRGKVTEAFF | TGTGCCAGCAGTGCCCTACGGGGGAAGGTGACTGAAGCTTTCTTT
TRBJ2-5 | TRBV9 | - | - | CASSVEGRETQYF | TGTGCCAGCAGCGTAGAAGGTCGGGAGACCCAGTACTTC
TRBJ1-1 | TRBV12-5 | - | - | CASGLKFSTEAFF | TGTGCTAGTGGTTTGAAGTTCAGTACTGAAGCTTTCTTT
TRBJ2-2 | TRBV10-1 | TRBD1 | - | CASSEGTGNTGELFF | TGCGCCAGCAGTGAGGGGACAGGGAACACCGGGGAGCTGTTTTTT
TRBJ1-2 | TRBV29-1 | - | few | CSVDRVQVYGYTF | TGCAGCGTTGACAGGGTGCAGGTCTATGGCTACACCTTC